This T cell receptor beta chain was profiled in a study of cytomegalovirus exposure and HLA in healthy donors. Study-wide points: In a later analysis, TCR beta V- and J-gene trimming was associated with a missense DCLRE1C variant.

A remark on this clone: What it binds is not known.

Each donor's status was that of a healthy bone marrow donor. Unmatched junction bases numbered 5, after V lost 5 bases and J lost 4 bases. Germline V lookup: CDR1 SGHVS, CDR2 FQNEAQ. This CDR3 comprises 15 residues. The PCR used 60 Vbeta and 13 Jbeta primers. Per the authors' pipeline: Among the unique TCR beta chains that a later analysis counted, around 72 million in all, approximately 12 million were shared. TCRdb's copy holds only in-frame clones and misses some; the assay was immunoSEQ multiplex PCR. V and J calls and clone size follow that table, whereas D and trimming were derived from the DNA. The sample lists tens of thousands of clones; about 78% were seen once.

This receptor was identified in a young man in good health and CMV-seronegative. Sequenced material: PBMCs. The J gene is TRBJ1-5, the V gene TRBV7-8; 10 nucleotides agree with TRBD1. The CDR3 is CASSVGTGVNQPQHF. Here the CDR3 DNA reads TGTGCCAGCAGCGTCGGGACAGGGGTTAATCAGCCCCAGCATTTT. Variable domain in full (rest from reference TRBV7-8 and TRBJ1-5): GAGVSQSPRYKVAKRGQDVALRCDPISGHVSLFWYQQALGQGPEFLTYFQNEAQLDKSGLPSDRFFAERPEGSVSTLKIQRTQQEDSAVYLCASSVGTGVNQPQHFGDGTRLSIL.